One sample yielded the 18 T cell receptor beta chains listed below, sequenced in a study of post-analysis software for immune sequencing data. No antigen is known for these receptors. The TCR beta cDNA libraries contained unique molecular identifiers. TCRdb independently ran MiXCR on the PCR reads; one entry per CDR3 protein. The sample yields roughly 200,000 distinct CDR3 sequences, roughly 28% seen once. The study's findings and limits: Roughly 5 TRBV segments, TRBV5-6, TRBV5-1 and TRBV20-1 among them, were found more frequent in patients than controls.

The material sequenced was blood. These TCRs come from a girl between 2 and 17 years old with multiple sclerosis.

As to this clonotype: A much bigger clone sits one base away, suggesting this may be a read error. The CDR3 does not close with the conserved phenylalanine or tryptophan, likely indicating a read error. This chain connects TRBV29-1 to TRBJ1-2; D may be TRBD1 (6 bases). V was shortened by 2 bases and J by 7 bases, with 11 bases between the two germline ends. Germline CDR1 reads SQVTM; CDR2 reads ANQGSEA. This CDR3 is built from 12 residues. The CDR3 DNA is TGCAGCGTTGAACCGGGGGGCAGTGGCTACACCTTA. Protein product: CSVEPGGSGYTL.

This clonotype was detected ten times or more. The CDR3 region is CASSNPFKNKDEQFF. The CDR3 DNA is TGCGCCAGCAGTAACCCTTTCAAAAATAAGGATGAGCAGTTCTTC. The chain employs TRBV4-1 and TRBJ2-1; D gene uncertain. The CDR3 has 15 residues. Looked up from germline, CDR1 is MGHRA and CDR2 is YSYEKL. V was trimmed by 6 bases and J by 8 bases, leaving 20 bases between them.

This clonotype appeared many times. The chain employs TRBV5-1 and TRBJ2-1; 11 positions agree with TRBD2. The V gene's germline CDR1 is SGHRS and CDR2 YFSETQ. This CDR3 is 15 amino acids long. Trimming at V came to 0 bases and at J to 10 bases, leaving 6 bases not matched to a gene. The CDR3: CASSLDNSGRGEQFF. CDR3 coding DNA: TGCGCCAGCAGCTTGGATAATAGCGGGAGGGGAGAGCAGTTCTTC. The full variable domain, completed using reference TRBV5-1 and TRBJ2-1, is KAGVTQTPRYLIKTRGQQVTLSCSPISGHRSVSWYQQTPGQGLQFLFEYFSETQRNKGNFPGRFSGRQFSNSRSEMNVSTLELGDSALYLCASSLDNSGRGEQFFGPGTRLTVL.

This clonotype was counted many times. The chain carries TRBV10-2 and TRBJ2-1, with a weak D call TRBD2 (6 bases). The germline V gene has CDR1 WSHSY and CDR2 SAAADI. This CDR3 has 12 amino acids. Trimming pared 8 bases from V and 6 bases from J, leaving 11 bases between. The CDR3 region is CASSGSLNEQFF. As DNA, the CDR3 is TGCGCCAGCTCCGGGAGCCTCAATGAGCAGTTCTTC.

V usage is TRBV14 and J usage is TRBJ1-4; D gene uncertain. The ends were cut back, 0 bases at V and 8 bases at J, with 7 bases in the middle. This CDR3 spans 13 amino acids. Germline-derived CDR1 and CDR2 are SGHDN and FVKESK. The CDR3 DNA sequence: TGTGCCAGCAGCCAAGATTATGGGGAAAAACTGTTTTTT. Protein product: CASSQDYGEKLFF.

This chain uses TRBV20-1 with TRBJ2-2; 9 bases align to TRBD1. This CDR3 has 15 amino acids. V dropped 2 bases and J dropped 2; count of bases not matched to a gene: 3. From germline, CDR1 is DFQATT and CDR2 SNEGSKA (reference sequence). In DNA, the CDR3 is TGCAGTGCTAGATTGGGACAGGGCAACACCGGGGAGCTGTTTTTT. Protein: CSARLGQGNTGELFF.

This clonotype was counted many times. V is TRBV6-5 and J is TRBJ1-2; no clear D gene. This CDR3 has 16 residues. Trimming took off 0 bases at V and 3 bases at J, with 14 bases between the two ends. Looked up from germline, CDR1 is MNHEY and CDR2 is SVGAGI. The CDR3 DNA reads as TGTGCCAGCAGTTACTCCCTACAGATAGTAGACTATGGCTACACCTTC. Residues: CASSYSLQIVDYGYTF.

This clonotype has just a few counts. This clone may be a read error of a much larger clone one base away. The chain links TRBV5-1 to TRBJ2-5, with D possibly being TRBD1 or TRBD2 (5 bases each). CDR3 length: 14 amino acids. The ends were cut back, 2 bases at V and 11 bases at J, with 19 bases in the middle. In germline, CDR1 is SGHRS, CDR2 YFSETQ. The CDR3 DNA reads TGCGCCAGCAGCTTTCTGGGGGAGTCGGATGAGCAGTACTTC. Translating it yields CASSFLGESDEQYF.

This clonotype was counted many times. The chain joins TRBV28 to TRBJ2-3; 7 bases map to TRBD1. The V gene's germline CDR1 is MDHEN and CDR2 SYDVKM. The CDR3 length is 14 residues. V was clipped by 3 bases and J by 5 bases; unmatched bases: 5. The CDR3 sequence is CASSFGTVLDTQYF. CDR3 coding DNA: TGTGCCAGCAGTTTCGGGACAGTGTTAGATACGCAGTATTTT.

This clonotype was recorded many times. The gene calls are TRBV28 and TRBJ1-2; D is ambiguous. The CDR3 is made up of 11 amino acids. CDR1 is MDHEN and CDR2 is SYDVKM in the germline V gene. The V gene lost 6 bases and the J gene lost 8 bases, with 10 bases spanning the gap. The CDR3 bases are TGTGCCAGCAGCGGGCCCCCGGGCTACACCTTC. Protein: CASSGPPGYTF.

This clonotype has ten or more counts. One end of the junction varies from germline; a read error may be responsible. The chain uses TRBV7-9 and TRBJ1-2; 8 bases fit TRBD1. Germline V CDR1 and CDR2: SEHNR, FQNEAQ (reference sequence). This CDR3 is built from 13 residues. CDR3 nucleotides: TGTGCCGGCAGCAGCCAGGGGGCTTATGGCTACACCTTC. Protein sequence: CAGSSQGAYGYTF.

This chain connects TRBV4-1 to TRBJ1-2, with a weak D call TRBD1 (5 bases). Deletions cut 1 base from V and 4 bases from J, with 10 bases between. Germline-derived CDR1 and CDR2 are MGHRA and YSYEKL. The CDR3 totals 14 residues. CDR3 sequence: CASSQAGVSYGYTF. CDR3 sequence (DNA): TGCGCCAGCAGCCAAGCGGGGGTTTCCTATGGCTACACCTTC.

A remark on this clonotype: At one end, the junction sequence differs from germline, possibly due to a read error. V usage is TRBV7-3 and J usage is TRBJ2-7; 15 bases align to TRBD2. Germline V lookup: CDR1 SGHTA, CDR2 FQGTGA. This CDR3 is 20 amino acids long. DNA of the CDR3: TGTGCCAGCAGCTTAACACCGAGGACTAGCGGGGGGGAGAGCTCCTGCGAGCAGTACTTC. This codes for CASSLTPRTSGGESSCEQYF.

This clonotype was recorded many times. The J gene is TRBJ2-3, the V gene TRBV6-5; 8 bases are shared with TRBD2. In germline, CDR1 is MNHEY, CDR2 SVGAGI. The trim removed 0 bases at V and 3 bases at J, leaving 5 bases unmatched. CDR3 size: 16 residues. CDR3 DNA: TGTGCCAGCAGTTACTCGGGCCTAGCGGGTACAGATACGCAGTATTTT. Amino acids: CASSYSGLAGTDTQYF.

The chain uses TRBV7-9 and TRBJ2-1, with 11 bases identical to TRBD2. The CDR3 consists of 18 residues. Per the germline V gene, CDR1 is SEHNR and CDR2 is FQNEAQ (reference sequence). The ends lost 5 bases at V and 2 bases at J; junction bases unmatched: 11. This chain's CDR3 is CASSPGQGLADAYNEQFF. The CDR3 nucleotides read TGTGCCAGCAGCCCGGGACAGGGACTAGCGGACGCCTACAATGAGCAGTTCTTC.

This clonotype was seen many times. The V call is TRBV5-1, the J call TRBJ2-1; D is unclear. Trimming pared 4 bases from V and 9 bases from J, leaving 14 bases between. The CDR3 covers 13 residues. Looked up from germline, CDR1 is SGHRS and CDR2 is YFSETQ. The CDR3 loop reads CASSLTLWGEQFF. The CDR3, as DNA: TGCGCCAGCAGCCTGACTCTCTGGGGTGAGCAGTTCTTC. Together with reference TRBV5-1 and TRBJ2-1, the CDR3 gives the full variable domain: KAGVTQTPRYLIKTRGQQVTLSCSPISGHRSVSWYQQTPGQGLQFLFEYFSETQRNKGNFPGRFSGRQFSNSRSEMNVSTLELGDSALYLCASSLTLWGEQFFGPGTRLTVL.

The V gene is TRBV10-3, the J gene TRBJ1-1; D gene unclear. The germline V gene encodes CDR1 ENHRY and CDR2 SYGVKD. The CDR3 consists of 13 residues. V lost 3 bases and J lost 4, with 9 bases in between. The CDR3: CAISDGVITEAFF. CDR3 nucleotides: TGTGCCATCAGTGATGGAGTGATCACTGAAGCTTTCTTT.

This clonotype was detected a few times. The chain combines TRBV28 with TRBJ2-7, with D maybe TRBD2 (6 bases). CDR3 length: 14 amino acids. Germline CDR1 is MDHEN and CDR2 is SYDVKM. V lost 3 bases and J lost 4, with 13 bases in between. CDR3 in DNA: TGTGCCAGCAGTTTTGGGACTCGGAAATACGAGCAGTACTTC. Translated, it gives CASSFGTRKYEQYF.